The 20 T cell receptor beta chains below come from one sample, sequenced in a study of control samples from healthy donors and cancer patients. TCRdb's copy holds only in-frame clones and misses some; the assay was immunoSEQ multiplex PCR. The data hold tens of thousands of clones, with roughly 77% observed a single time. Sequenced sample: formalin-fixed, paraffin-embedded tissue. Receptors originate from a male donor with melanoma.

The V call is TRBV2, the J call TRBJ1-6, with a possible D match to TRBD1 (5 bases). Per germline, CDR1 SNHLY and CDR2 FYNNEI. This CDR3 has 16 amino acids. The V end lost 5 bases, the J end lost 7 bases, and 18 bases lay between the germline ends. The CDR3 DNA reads TGTGCCAGCAGTACACTGGGACCGGGAACGAATTCACCCCTCCACTTT. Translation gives CASSTLGPGTNSPLHF.

The chain's CDR3 is CASTFQRDSPLHF. CDR3 nucleotides: TGTGCCAGCACCTTCCAGAGGGATTCACCCCTCCACTTT. This rearrangement joins TRBV12-3 or TRBV12-4 to TRBJ1-6, with D unclear. V gave up 7 bases and J gave up 8 bases, with 12 bases separating them. The CDR3 has 13 residues.

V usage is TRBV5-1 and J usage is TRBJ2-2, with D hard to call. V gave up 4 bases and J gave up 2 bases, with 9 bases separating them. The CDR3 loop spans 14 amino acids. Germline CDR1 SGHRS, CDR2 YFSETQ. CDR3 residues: CASSKDGNTGELFF. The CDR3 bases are TGCGCCAGCAGCAAGGACGGTAACACCGGGGAGCTGTTTTTT.

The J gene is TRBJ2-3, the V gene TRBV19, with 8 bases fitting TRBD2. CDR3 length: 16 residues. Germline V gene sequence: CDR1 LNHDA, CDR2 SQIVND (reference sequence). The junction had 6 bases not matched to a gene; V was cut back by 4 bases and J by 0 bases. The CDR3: CASSRLAGMSTDTQYF. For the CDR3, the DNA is TGTGCCAGTAGTAGATTAGCGGGAATGAGCACAGATACGCAGTATTTT.

The CDR3 DNA sequence: TGCGCCAGCAGTGACGGACTATACAATGAGCAGTTCTTC. It codes for CASSDGLYNEQFF. J is TRBJ2-1 and V is TRBV10-2; maybe TRBD2 (6 bases). This CDR3 region has 13 residues. The V end was cut by 3 bases, the J end by 4 bases, with 7 bases between. Germline V CDR1 and CDR2: WSHSY, SAAADI.

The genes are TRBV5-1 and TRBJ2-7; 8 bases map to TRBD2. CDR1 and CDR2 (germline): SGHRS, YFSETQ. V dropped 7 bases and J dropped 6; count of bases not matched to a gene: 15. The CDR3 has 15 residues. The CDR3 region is CASGTWERERREQYF. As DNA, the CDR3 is TGCGCCAGCGGCACTTGGGAGCGGGAGCGTCGCGAGCAGTACTTC. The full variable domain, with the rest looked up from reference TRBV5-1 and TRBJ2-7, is KAGVTQTPRYLIKTRGQQVTLSCSPISGHRSVSWYQQTPGQGLQFLFEYFSETQRNKGNFPGRFSGRQFSNSRSEMNVSTLELGDSALYLCASGTWERERREQYFGPGTRLTVT.

The CDR3 loop reads CASSQAGPVGSGRINEQYF. As DNA, the CDR3 is TGTGCCAGCAGCCAAGCTGGCCCCGTAGGTAGCGGGAGGATAAACGAGCAGTACTTC. The rearrangement joins TRBV3-1 (or the pseudogene TRBV3-2) to TRBJ2-7; TRBD2 agrees at 10 bases. Germline V lookup: CDR1 LGHDT, CDR2 YNNKEL (reference sequence). CDR3 length: 19 amino acids. J gave up 5 bases and V 1 base, and 17 bases lay outside the gene matches.

The CDR3 reads CASSLTNYGYTF. CDR3 DNA: TGTGCCAGCAGTTTAACTAACTATGGCTACACCTTC. The genes are TRBV28 and TRBJ1-2; D is ambiguous. Germline assignment: CDR1 MDHEN and CDR2 SYDVKM. V gave up 2 bases and J gave up 0 bases, with 1 base separating them. This CDR3 is 12 amino acids long.

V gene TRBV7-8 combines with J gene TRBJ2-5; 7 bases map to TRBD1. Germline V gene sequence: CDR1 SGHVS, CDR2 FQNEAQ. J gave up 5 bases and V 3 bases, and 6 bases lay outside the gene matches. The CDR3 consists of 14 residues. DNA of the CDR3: TGTGCCAGCAGCTTCAGGGGGTATGCGGAGACCCAGTACTTC. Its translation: CASSFRGYAETQYF.

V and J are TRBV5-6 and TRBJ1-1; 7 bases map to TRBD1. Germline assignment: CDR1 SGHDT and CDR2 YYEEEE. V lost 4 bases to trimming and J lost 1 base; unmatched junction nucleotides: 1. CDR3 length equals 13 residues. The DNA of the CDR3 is TGTGCCAGCAGCGCAGGGGGGAACACTGAAGCTTTCTTT. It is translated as CASSAGGNTEAFF.

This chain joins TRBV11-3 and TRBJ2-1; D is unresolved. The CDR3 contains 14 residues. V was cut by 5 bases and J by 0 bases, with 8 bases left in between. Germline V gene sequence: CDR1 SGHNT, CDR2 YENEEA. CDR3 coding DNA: TGTGCCAGCAGCCATAGGAGCTCCTACAATGAGCAGTTCTTC. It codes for CASSHRSSYNEQFF.

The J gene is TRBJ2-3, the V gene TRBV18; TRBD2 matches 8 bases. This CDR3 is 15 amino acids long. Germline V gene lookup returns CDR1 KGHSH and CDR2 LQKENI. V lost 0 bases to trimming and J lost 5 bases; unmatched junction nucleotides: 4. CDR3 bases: TGTGCCAGCTCACCACCGGGGCTAGCGGGAGATACGCAGTATTTT. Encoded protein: CASSPPGLAGDTQYF.

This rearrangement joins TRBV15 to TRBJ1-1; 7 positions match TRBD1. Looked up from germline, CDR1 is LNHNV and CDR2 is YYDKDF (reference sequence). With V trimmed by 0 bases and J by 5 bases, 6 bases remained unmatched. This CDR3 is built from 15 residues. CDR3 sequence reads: CATSREDRVGTEAFF. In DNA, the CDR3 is TGTGCCACCAGCAGAGAAGACAGGGTCGGGACTGAAGCTTTCTTT.

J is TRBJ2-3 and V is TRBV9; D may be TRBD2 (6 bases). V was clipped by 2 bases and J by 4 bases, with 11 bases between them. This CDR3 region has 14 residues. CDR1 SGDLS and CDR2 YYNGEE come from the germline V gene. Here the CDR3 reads CASSVGGEADTQYF. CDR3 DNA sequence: TGTGCCAGCAGCGTCGGGGGAGAGGCAGATACGCAGTATTTT.

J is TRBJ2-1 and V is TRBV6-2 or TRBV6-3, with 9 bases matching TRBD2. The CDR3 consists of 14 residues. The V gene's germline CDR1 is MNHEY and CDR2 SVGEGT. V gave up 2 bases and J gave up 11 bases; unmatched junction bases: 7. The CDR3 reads CASSYTTTSGKQFF. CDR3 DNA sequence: TGTGCCAGCAGTTACACAACGACTAGCGGCAAGCAGTTCTTC.

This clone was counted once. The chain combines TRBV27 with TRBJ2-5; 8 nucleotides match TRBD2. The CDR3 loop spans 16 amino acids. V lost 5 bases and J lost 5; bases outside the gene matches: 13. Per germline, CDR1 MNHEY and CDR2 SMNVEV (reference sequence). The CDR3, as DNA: TGTGCCAGCAGTCCAACCTCAGCGGGAGCCTCGGAGACCCAGTACTTC. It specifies CASSPTSAGASETQYF.

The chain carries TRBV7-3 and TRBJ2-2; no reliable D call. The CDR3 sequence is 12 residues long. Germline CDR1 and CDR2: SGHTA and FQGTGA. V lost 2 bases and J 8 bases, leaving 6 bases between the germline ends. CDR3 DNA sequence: TGTGCCAGCAGCTTAGGGTCAGGGGAGCTGTTTTTT. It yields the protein CASSLGSGELFF.

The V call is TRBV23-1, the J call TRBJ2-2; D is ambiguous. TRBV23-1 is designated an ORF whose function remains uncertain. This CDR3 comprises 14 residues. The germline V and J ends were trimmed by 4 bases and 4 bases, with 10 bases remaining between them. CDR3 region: CASSPQSLTGELFF. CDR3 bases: TGCGCCAGCAGTCCACAATCCCTCACCGGGGAGCTGTTTTTT.

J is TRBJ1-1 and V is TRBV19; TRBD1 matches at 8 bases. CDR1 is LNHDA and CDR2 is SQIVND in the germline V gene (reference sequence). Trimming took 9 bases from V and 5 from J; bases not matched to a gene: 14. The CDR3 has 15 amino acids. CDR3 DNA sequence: TGTGCCAGCCAGGACAGGGTGAGGTTCGGTACTGAAGCTTTCTTT. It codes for CASQDRVRFGTEAFF.

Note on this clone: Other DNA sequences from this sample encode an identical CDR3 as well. CDR3 nucleotides: TGTGCCAGTACCCTGCGCCCGGGGGGGAAGAACTATGGCTACACCTTC. Its protein product is CASTLRPGGKNYGYTF. This sequence joins TRBV19 and TRBJ1-2, with TRBD1 as a possible D gene (5 bases). Trimming removed 7 bases at V and 2 bases at J, with 20 bases between. The CDR3 runs 16 residues. The germline gives CDR1 LNHDA, CDR2 SQIVND (reference sequence).